One and the same sample provided the 5 T cell receptor beta chains below, sequenced in a study of T cells after yellow fever vaccination. One entry per CDR3 protein results from TCRdb running MiXCR on the 5' RACE reads. This table has a few hundred thousand distinct CDR3 sequences, 3.6% appearing once. The sequencing used PBMCs, collected on the day of the yellow fever booster vaccination. Receptors originate from a man younger than 30 who received the YFV17D yellow fever vaccine.

Ten or more counts support this clonotype. This sequence joins TRBV6-5 and TRBJ2-7; 8 bases fit TRBD1. The junction had 6 bases not matched to a gene; V was cut back by 5 bases and J by 3 bases. CDR1 and CDR2 from the germline V gene are MNHEY and SVGAGI. The CDR3 extends over 14 amino acids. The CDR3, as DNA: TGTGCCAGCAGTGATCAGGGGGCTTTCTACGAGCAGTACTTC. Amino acid sequence: CASSDQGAFYEQYF.

Details on this clonotype: A much more abundant neighbour one base away suggests this may be a read error. The CDR3 here is CASSYAGTNVYYGYTF. The CDR3 bases are TGCGCCAGCAGCTATGCCGGGACAAATGTCTACTATGGCTACACCTTC. This chain connects TRBV5-1 to TRBJ1-2; perhaps TRBD1 as D (6 bases). CDR3 length: 16 amino acids. CDR1 SGHRS and CDR2 YFSETQ come from the germline V gene. Deletions cut 3 bases from V and 3 bases from J, with 18 bases between.

The table lists this clonotype with a count of one. Possible read error: a much larger clone is one base away. The chain has TRBV4-1 and TRBJ2-7; D is possibly TRBD1 or TRBD2 (6 bases each). The length of the CDR3 is 16 residues. From germline, CDR1 is MGHRA and CDR2 YSYEKL. The CDR3 region is CASGQDKGGLPYEQYF. In nucleotides, the CDR3 is TGCGCCAGCGGCCAAGATAAAGGGGGGCTCCCCTACGAGCAGTACTTC.

There are a few counts of this clonotype. The rearrangement links TRBV7-9 to TRBJ2-5, with D possibly TRBD1 on 5 matching bases. From germline, CDR1 is SEHNR and CDR2 FQNEAQ (reference sequence). Trimming cost V 7 bases and J 2 bases, with 17 bases left between them. This CDR3 is 15 amino acids long. The CDR3 coding sequence is TGTGCCAGCACTCCCCGACAGCTCGATCAAGAGACCCAGTACTTC. Residues: CASTPRQLDQETQYF.

This chain connects TRBV5-1 to TRBJ2-3, with 9 bases identical to TRBD2. The length of the CDR3 is 16 residues. Germline CDR1 and CDR2: SGHRS and YFSETQ. The V and J ends lost 3 bases and 5 bases, in that order; junction bases with no gene match: 10. This CDR3 reads CASSSFGGGAGDTQYF. The CDR3 region has the DNA TGCGCCAGCAGCTCCTTTGGCGGGGGGGCCGGAGATACGCAGTATTTT.